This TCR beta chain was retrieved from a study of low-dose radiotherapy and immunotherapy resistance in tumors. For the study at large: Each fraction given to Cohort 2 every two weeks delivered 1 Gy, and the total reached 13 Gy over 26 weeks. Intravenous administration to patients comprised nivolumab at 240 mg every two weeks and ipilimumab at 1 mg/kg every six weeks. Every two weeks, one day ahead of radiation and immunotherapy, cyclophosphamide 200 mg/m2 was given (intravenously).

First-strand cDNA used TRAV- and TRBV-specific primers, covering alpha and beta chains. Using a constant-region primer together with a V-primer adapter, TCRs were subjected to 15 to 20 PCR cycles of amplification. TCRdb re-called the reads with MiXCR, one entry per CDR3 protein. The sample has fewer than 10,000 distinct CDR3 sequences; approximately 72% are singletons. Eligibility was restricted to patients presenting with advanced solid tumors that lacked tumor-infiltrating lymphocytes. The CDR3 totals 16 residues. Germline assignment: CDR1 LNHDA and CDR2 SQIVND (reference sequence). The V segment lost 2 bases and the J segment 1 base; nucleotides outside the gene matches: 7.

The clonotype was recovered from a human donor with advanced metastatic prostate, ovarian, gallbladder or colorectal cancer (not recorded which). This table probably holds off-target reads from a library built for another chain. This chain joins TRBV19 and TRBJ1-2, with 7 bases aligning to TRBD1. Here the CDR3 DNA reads TGTGCCAGTAGTATATCTCCGACAGGGTTTAACTATGGCTACACCTTC. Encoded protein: CASSISPTGFNYGYTF.